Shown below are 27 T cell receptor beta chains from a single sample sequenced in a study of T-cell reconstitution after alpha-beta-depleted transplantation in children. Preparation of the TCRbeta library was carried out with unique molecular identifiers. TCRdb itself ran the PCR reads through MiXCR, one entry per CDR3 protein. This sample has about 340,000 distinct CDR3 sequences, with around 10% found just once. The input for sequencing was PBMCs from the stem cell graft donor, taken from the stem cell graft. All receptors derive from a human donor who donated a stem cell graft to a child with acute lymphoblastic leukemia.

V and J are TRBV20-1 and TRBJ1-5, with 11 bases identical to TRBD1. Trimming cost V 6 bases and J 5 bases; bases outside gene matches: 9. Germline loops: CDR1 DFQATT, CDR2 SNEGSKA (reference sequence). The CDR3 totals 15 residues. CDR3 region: CSAKGRTGGYQPQHF. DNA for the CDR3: TGCAGTGCGAAAGGGCGGACAGGGGGCTATCAGCCCCAGCATTTT.

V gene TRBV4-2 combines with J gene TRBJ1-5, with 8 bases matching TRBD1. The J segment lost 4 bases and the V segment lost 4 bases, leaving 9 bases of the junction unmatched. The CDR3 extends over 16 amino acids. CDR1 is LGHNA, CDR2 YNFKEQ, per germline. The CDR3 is CASSLNRGLGNQPQHF. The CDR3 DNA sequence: TGTGCCAGCAGCCTTAACAGGGGGTTAGGGAATCAGCCCCAGCATTTT.

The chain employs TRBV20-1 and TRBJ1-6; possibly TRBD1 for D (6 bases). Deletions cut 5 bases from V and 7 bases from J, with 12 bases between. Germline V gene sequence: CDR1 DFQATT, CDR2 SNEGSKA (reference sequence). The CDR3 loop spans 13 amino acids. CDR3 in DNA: TGCAGTGCTCTACAGGGAGCAAATTCACCCCTCCACTTT. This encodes CSALQGANSPLHF.

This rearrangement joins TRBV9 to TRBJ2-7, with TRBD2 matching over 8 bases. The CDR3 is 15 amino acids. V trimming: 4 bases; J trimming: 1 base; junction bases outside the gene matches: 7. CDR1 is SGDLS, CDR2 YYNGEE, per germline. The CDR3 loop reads CASSREGPSSYEQYF. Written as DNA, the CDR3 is TGTGCCAGCAGCCGGGAGGGCCCAAGTTCCTACGAGCAGTACTTC.

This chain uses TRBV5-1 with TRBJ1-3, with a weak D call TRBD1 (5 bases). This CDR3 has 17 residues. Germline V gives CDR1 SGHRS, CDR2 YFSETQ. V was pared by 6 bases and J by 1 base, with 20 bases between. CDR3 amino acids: CASTEGAEGESGNTIYF. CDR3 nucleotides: TGCGCCAGCACCGAAGGGGCCGAAGGCGAATCTGGAAACACCATATATTTT.

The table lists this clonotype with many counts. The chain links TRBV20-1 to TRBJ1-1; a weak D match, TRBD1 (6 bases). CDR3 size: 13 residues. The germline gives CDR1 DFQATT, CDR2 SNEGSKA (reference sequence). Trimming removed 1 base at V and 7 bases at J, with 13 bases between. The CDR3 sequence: CSARARRGDEAFF. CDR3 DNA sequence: TGCAGTGCTAGAGCCCGGAGGGGGGATGAAGCTTTCTTT.

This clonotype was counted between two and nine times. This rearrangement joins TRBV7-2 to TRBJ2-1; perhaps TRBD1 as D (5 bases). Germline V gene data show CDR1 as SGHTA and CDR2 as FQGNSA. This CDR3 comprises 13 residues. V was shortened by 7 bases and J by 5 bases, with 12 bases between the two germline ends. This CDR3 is CASKPGLNNEQFF. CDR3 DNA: TGTGCCAGCAAACCAGGGCTTAACAATGAGCAGTTCTTC.

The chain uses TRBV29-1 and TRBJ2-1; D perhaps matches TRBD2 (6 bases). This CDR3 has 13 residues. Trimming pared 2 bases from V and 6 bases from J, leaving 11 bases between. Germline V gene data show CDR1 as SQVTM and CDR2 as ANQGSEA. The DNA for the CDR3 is TGCAGCGTTGAAACGGGAGCGAGCAATGAGCAGTTCTTC. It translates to CSVETGASNEQFF.

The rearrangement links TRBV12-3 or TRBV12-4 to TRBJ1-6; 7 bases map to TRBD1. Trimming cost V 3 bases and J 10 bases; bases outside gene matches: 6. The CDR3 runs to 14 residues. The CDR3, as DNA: TGTGCCAGCAGTTTCAACAGGGGAGAATCACCCCTCCACTTT. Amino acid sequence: CASSFNRGESPLHF.

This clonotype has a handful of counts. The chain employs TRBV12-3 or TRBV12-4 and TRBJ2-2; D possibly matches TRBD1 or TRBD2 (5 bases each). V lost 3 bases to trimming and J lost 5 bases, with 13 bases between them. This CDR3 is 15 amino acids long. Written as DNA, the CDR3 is TGTGCCAGCAGTTTGGTGGGGCCGGGGACCGGGGAGCTGTTTTTT. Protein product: CASSLVGPGTGELFF.

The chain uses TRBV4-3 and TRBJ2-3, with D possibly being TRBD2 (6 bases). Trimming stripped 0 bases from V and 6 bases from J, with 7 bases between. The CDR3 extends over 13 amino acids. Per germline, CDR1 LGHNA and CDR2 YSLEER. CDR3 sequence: CASSQDGGDTQYF. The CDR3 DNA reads TGCGCCAGCAGCCAAGATGGGGGGGATACGCAGTATTTT.

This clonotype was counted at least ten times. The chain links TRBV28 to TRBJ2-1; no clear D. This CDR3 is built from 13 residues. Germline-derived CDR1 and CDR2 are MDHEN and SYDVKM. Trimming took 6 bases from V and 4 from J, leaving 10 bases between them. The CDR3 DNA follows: TGTGCCAGCAGGTCGACACTATACAATGAGCAGTTCTTC. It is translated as CASRSTLYNEQFF.

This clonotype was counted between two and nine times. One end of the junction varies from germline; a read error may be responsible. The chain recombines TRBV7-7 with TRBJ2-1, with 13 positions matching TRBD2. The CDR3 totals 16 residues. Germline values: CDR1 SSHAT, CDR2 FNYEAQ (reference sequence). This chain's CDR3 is CASSSLGLAGAEEQFF. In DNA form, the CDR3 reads TGTGCTAGCAGCTCCCTCGGACTAGCGGGAGCGGAGGAGCAGTTCTTC.

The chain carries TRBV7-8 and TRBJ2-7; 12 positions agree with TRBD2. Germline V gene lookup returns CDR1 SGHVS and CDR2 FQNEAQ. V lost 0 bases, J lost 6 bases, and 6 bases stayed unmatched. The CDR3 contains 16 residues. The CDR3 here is CASSLAQTSGRLEQYF. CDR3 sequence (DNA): TGTGCCAGCAGCTTAGCACAGACTAGCGGGAGACTCGAGCAGTACTTC.

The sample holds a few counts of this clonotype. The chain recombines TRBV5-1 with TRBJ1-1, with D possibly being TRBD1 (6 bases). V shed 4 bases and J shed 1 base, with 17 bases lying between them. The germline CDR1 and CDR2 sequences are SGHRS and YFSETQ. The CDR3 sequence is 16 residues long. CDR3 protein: CASSKTGGSENTEAFF. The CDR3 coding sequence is TGCGCCAGCAGCAAGACAGGAGGTTCAGAGAACACTGAAGCTTTCTTT.

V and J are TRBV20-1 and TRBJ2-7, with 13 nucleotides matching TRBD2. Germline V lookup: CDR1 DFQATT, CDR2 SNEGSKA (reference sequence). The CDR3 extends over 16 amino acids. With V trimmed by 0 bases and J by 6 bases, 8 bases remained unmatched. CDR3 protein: CSARDDGLAGASEQYF. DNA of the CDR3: TGCAGTGCTAGAGATGACGGACTAGCGGGAGCGAGCGAGCAGTACTTC.

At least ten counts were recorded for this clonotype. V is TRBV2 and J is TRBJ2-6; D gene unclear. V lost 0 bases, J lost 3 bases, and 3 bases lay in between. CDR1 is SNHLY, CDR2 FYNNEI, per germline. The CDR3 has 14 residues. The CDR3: CASSEARGANVLTF. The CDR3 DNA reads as TGTGCCAGCAGTGAAGCGCGTGGGGCCAACGTCCTGACTTTC.

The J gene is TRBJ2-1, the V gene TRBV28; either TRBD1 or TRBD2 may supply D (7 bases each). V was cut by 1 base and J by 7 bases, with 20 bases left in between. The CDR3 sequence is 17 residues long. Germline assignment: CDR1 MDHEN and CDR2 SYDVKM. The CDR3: CASSLFKGTGEGNEQFF. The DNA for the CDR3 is TGTGCCAGCAGTTTATTCAAGGGTACAGGGGAGGGAAATGAGCAGTTCTTC.

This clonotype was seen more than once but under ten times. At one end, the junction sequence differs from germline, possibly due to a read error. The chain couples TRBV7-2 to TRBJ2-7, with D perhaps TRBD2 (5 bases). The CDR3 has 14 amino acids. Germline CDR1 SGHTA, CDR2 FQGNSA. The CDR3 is CASSSLGIPDNLHF. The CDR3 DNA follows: TGTGCCAGCAGCTCCCTCGGGATCCCCGACAACTTGCACTTC.

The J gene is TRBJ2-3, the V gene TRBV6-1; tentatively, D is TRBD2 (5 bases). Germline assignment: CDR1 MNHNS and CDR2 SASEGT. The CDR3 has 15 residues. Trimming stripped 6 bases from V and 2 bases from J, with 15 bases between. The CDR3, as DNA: TGTGCCAGCAGCCCAAACGAGGGCACCACAGATACGCAGTATTTT. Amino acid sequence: CASSPNEGTTDTQYF.

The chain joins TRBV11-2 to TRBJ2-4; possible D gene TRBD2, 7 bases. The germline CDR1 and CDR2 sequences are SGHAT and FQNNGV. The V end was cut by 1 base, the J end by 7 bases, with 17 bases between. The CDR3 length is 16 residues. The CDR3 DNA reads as TGTGCCAGCAGCTTAGGGGGGGAGGGGGTTGGGAACATTCAGTACTTC. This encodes CASSLGGEGVGNIQYF.

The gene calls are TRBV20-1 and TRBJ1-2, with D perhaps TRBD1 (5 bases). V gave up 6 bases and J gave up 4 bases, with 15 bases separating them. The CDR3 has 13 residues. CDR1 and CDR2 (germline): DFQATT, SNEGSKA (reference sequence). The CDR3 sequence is CSAPAGGVYGYTF. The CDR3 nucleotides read TGCAGTGCGCCAGCGGGGGGTGTCTATGGCTACACCTTC.

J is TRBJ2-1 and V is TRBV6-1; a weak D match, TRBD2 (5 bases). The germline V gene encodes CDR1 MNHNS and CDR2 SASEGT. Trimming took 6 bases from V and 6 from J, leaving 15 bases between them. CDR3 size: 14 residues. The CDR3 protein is CASSPQERTNEQFF. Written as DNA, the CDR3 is TGTGCCAGCAGCCCCCAGGAGCGGACCAATGAGCAGTTCTTC.

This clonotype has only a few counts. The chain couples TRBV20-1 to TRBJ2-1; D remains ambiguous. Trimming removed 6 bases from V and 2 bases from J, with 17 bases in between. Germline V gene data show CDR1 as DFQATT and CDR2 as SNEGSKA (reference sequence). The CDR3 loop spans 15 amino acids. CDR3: CSAPHAGRPYNEQFF. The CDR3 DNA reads TGCAGTGCCCCCCACGCCGGCCGCCCCTACAATGAGCAGTTCTTC.

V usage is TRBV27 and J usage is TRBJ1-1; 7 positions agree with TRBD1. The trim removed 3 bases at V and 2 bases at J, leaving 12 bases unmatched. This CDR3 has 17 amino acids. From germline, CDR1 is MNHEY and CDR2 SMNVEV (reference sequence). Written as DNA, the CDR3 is TGTGCCAGCAGTTTGCTAAAGGGGGCGGGTAGAAACACTGAAGCTTTCTTT. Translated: CASSLLKGAGRNTEAFF.

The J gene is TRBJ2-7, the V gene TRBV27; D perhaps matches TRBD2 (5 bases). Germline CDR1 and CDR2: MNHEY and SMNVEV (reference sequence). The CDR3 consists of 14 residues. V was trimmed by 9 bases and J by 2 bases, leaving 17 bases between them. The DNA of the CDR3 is TGTGCCAGTAGACTCGGGCCGGGAACCTACGAGCAGTACTTC. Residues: CASRLGPGTYEQYF.

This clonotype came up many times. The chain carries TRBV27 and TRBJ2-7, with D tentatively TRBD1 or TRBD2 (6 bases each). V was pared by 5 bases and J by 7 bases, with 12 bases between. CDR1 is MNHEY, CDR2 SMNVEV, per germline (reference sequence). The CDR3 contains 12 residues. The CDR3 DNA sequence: TGTGCCAGCAGTCTCGGGGGCCCAGAGCAGTACTTC. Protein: CASSLGGPEQYF.